A single T cell receptor beta chain is shown here with its context. The antigen remains undetermined. With 60 Vbeta and 13 Jbeta primers, the PCR was carried out. The assay was immunoSEQ multiplex PCR, and TCRdb's table has in-frame clones only and misses some. The sample lists 100,000 or so clones, about 88% occurring once. The sample comes from a study of cytomegalovirus exposure and HLA in healthy donors. Regarding the study as a whole: Indistinguishable V segments, including TRBV6-2 and TRBV6-3, were excluded.

CDR1 SGHTA and CDR2 FQGNSA come from the germline V gene. Germline trimming cut 5 bases from V and 5 bases from J; bases unmatched to any gene: 6. The CDR3 runs 15 residues. The receptor was derived from a man between 18 and 35 years old in good health and CMV-seronegative. Input material: PBMCs. The chain carries TRBV7-2 and TRBJ2-2, with 9 bases lining up with TRBD2. The CDR3 region has the DNA TGTGCCAGCAGCCAAGGACTAGCGAGAACCGGGGAGCTGTTTTTT. Protein sequence: CASSQGLARTGELFF.